The source of this T cell receptor (delta chain) is a study of γδ T cells in repeated Plasmodium falciparum infection. Whole-study context: Age- and gender-matched Australian children served as comparison for malaria-exposed Malian children.

TCRdb called clones anew from the multiplex PCR reads with CATT. This sample carries roughly 86,000 delta-chain clones, about 1.5% of them seen once, and the ten largest clones take about 10%. This clone was observed a few times. TCRdb shows a much larger clone's protein in place of this DNA's translation, and the two differ at residue 5, likely through a read error; the protein shown is translated from the DNA. This sequence was found in a pool of human donors (malaria-infected and uninfected, not separated). The sequenced sample was gamma-delta T cells from blood.

The chain's CDR3 is CALGGLGPTSSGIEPQLFF. In DNA, the CDR3 is TGTGCTCTTGGGGGACTGGGTCCGACCTCCTCGGGGATCGAACCACAACTCTTCTTT. The rearrangement uses TRDV1 and TRDJ2; D might be TRDD3 (6 bases). The J gene is not listed in TCRdb, so it was assigned here from a DNA match to germline. The V and J ends lost 4 bases and 9 bases respectively, with 30 bases between them. Germline CDR1 and CDR2: TSWWSYY and QGS. This CDR3 contains 19 residues.